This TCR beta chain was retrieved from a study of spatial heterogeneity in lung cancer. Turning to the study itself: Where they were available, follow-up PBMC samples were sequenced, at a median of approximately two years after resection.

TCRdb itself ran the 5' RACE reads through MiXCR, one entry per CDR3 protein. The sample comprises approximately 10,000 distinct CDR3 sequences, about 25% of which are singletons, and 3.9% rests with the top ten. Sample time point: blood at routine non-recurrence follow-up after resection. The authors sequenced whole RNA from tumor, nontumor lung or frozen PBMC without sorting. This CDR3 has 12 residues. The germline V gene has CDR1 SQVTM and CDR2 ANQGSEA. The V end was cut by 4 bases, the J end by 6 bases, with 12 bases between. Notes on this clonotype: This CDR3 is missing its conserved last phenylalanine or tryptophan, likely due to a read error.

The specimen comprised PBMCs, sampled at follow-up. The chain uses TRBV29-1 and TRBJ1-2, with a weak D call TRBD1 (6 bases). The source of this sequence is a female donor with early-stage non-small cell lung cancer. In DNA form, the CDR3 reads TGCAGCGTTGTGGGGGGCGAAGATGGCTACACCCTC. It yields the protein CSVVGGEDGYTL.